This record covers a single T cell receptor (beta chain). The sample originates from a study of blood T cell repertoires in COVID-19. The CDR3 sequence is 13 residues long. Germline V gives CDR1 SGHAT, CDR2 FQNNGV. The J segment lost 3 bases and the V segment lost 6 bases, leaving 2 bases of the junction unmatched. Clones were read by immunoSEQ multiplex PCR, and TCRdb kept only the in-frame ones, dropping some. The sample has around 480,000 clones; approximately 88% are singletons. The material sequenced was peripheral blood. The gene calls are TRBV11-2 and TRBJ1-2, with TRBD1 identical over 9 bases. This clonotype was obtained from a woman aged 45-65 years with COVID-19, enrolled during active disease. CDR3: CASRGQGHYGYTF. The CDR3 nucleotides read TGTGCCAGCAGGGGACAGGGTCACTATGGCTACACCTTC.